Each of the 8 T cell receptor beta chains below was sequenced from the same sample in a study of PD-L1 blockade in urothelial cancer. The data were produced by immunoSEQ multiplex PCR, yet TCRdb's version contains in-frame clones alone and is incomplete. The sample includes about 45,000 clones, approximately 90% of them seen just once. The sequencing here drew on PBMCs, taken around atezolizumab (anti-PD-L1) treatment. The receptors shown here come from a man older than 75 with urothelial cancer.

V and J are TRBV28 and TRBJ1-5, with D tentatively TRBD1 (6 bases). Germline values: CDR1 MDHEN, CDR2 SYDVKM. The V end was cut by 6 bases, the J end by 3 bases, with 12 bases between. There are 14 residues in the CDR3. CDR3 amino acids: CASSLGGTNQPQHF. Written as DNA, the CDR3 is TGTGCCAGCAGCCTTGGGGGCACCAATCAGCCCCAGCATTTT.

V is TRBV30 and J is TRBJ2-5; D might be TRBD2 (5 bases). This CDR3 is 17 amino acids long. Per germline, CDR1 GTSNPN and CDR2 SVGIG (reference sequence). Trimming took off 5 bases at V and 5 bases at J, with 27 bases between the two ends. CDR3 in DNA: TGTGCCTGGGGAGGTGCTCGGGTCTCGGCCTCCGGGGAGACCCAGTACTTC. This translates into CAWGGARVSASGETQYF. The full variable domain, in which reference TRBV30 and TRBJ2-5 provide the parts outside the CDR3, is SQTIHQWPATLVQPVGSPLSLECTVEGTSNPNLYWYRQAAGRGLQLLFYSVGIGQISSEVPQNLSASRPQDRQFILSSKKLLLSDSGFYLCAWGGARVSASGETQYFGPGTRLLVL.

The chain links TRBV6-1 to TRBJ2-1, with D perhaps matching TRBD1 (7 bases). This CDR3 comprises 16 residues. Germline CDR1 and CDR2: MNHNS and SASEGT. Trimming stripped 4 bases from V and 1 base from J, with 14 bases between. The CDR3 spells CASSVSSGGSYNEQFF. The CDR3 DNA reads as TGTGCCAGCAGTGTTTCATCAGGGGGGTCCTACAATGAGCAGTTCTTC.

The CDR3 here is CAISVSIASSYNEQFF. CDR3 in DNA: TGTGCCATCTCCGTTTCGATTGCTAGCTCCTACAATGAGCAGTTCTTC. The chain employs TRBV10-3 and TRBJ2-1; D call uncertain. Germline V lookup: CDR1 ENHRY, CDR2 SYGVKD. There are 16 residues in the CDR3. V shed 8 bases and J shed 0 bases, with 17 bases lying between them.

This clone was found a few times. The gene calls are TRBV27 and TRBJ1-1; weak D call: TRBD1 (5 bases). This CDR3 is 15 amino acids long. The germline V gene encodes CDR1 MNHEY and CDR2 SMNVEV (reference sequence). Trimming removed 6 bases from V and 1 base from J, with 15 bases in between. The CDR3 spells CASSPLGLPNTEAFF. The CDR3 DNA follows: TGTGCCAGCAGCCCTTTGGGACTCCCGAACACTGAAGCTTTCTTT.

The CDR3 here is CASSRLAGGAYNEQFF. DNA of the CDR3: TGCGCCAGCAGTCGGCTAGCGGGTGGAGCCTACAATGAGCAGTTCTTC. The chain couples TRBV10-1 to TRBJ2-1, with 8 bases that match TRBD2. The germline V gene encodes CDR1 WNHNN and CDR2 SYGVQD (reference sequence). The CDR3 extends over 16 amino acids. The V segment lost 5 bases and the J segment 2 bases; nucleotides outside the gene matches: 8.

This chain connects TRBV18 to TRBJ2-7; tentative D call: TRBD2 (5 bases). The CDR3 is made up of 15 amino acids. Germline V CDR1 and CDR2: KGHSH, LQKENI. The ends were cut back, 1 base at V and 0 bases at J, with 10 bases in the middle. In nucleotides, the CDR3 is TGTGCCAGCTCACCACGGGTGGGGAGCTCCTACGAGCAGTACTTC. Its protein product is CASSPRVGSSYEQYF.

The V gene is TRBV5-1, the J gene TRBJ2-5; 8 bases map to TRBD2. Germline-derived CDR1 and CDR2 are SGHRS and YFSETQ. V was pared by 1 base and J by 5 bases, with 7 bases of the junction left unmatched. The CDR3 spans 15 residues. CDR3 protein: CASSLMDSGGETQYF. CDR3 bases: TGCGCCAGCAGCTTGATGGACTCGGGGGGGGAGACCCAGTACTTC.